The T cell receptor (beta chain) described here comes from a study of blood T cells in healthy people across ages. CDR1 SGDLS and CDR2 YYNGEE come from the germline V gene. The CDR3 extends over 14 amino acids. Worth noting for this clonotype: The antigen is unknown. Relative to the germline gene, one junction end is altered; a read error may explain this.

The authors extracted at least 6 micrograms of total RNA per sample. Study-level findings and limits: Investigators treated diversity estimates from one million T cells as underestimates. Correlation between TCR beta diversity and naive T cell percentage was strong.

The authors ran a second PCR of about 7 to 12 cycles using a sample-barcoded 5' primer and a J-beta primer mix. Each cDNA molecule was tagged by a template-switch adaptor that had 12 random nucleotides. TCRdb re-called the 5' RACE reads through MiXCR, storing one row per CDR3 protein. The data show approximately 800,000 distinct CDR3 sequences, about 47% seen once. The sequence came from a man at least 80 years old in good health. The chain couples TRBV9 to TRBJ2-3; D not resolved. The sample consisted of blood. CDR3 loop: CASRVSGRTDTQYF. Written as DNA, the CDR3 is TGTGCCAGCCGCGTAAGTGGGCGCACAGATACGCAGTATTTT.